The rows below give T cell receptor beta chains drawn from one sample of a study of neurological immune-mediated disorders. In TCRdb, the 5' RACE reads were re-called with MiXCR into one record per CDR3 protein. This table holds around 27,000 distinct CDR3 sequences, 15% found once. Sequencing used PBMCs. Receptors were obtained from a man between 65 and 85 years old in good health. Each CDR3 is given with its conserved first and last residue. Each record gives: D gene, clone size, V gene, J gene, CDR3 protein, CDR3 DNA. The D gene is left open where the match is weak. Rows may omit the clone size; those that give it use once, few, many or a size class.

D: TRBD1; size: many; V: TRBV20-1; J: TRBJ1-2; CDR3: CSAATGTGIGTGGYTF; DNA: TGCAGTGCTGCTACCGGGACAGGGATCGGAACGGGTGGCTACACCTTC
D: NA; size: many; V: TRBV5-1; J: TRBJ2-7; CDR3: CASSPRQDSGEQYF; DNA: TGCGCCAGCAGCCCTAGACAGGATTCGGGCGAGCAGTACTTC
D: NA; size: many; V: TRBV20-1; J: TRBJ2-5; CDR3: CSARVKSETQYF; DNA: TGCAGTGCTAGAGTGAAGTCCGAGACCCAGTACTTC
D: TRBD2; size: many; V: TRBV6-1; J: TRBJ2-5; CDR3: CASSDDTGGGTETQYF; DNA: TGTGCCAGCAGTGACGACACGGGGGGGGGAACAGAGACCCAGTACTTC
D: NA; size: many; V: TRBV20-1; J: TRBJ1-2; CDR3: CSARDRWGDGYTF; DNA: TGCAGTGCTAGAGACAGGTGGGGCGATGGCTACACCTTC
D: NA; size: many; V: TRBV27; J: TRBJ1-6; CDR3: CASSLGRDTYNSPLHF; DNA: TGTGCCAGCAGCTTGGGGCGGGACACCTATAATTCACCCCTCCACTTT
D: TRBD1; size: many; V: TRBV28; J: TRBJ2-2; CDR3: CASNSQGAANTGELFF; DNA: TGTGCCAGCAACTCCCAGGGGGCGGCGAACACCGGGGAGCTGTTTTTT
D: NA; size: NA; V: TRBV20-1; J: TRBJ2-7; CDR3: CSATRTGGDNEQYF; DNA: TGCAGTGCTACTAGGACAGGAGGGGACAACGAGCAGTACTTC
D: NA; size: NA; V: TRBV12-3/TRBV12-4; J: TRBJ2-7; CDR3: CASSWSSYEQYF; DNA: TGTGCCAGCAGCTGGAGCTCCTACGAGCAGTACTTC
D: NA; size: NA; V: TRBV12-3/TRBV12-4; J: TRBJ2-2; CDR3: CASSLFDSTTGELFF; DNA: TGTGCCAGCAGTTTATTCGACTCCACCACCGGGGAGCTGTTTTTT
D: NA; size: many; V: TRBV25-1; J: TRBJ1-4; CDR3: CASSDSLGGGELFF; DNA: TGTGCCAGCAGTGACTCCCTGGGCGGTGGGGAACTGTTTTTT
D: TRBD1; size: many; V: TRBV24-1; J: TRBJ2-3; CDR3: CATSDRLPTGGRADTQYF; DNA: TGTGCCACCAGTGACCGCCTTCCTACAGGGGGCAGGGCAGATACGCAGTATTTT
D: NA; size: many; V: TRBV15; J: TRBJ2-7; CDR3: CATSRDHDRLGGRAYEQYF; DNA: TGTGCCACCAGCAGAGATCACGATAGGCTGGGTGGCCGCGCCTACGAGCAGTACTTC
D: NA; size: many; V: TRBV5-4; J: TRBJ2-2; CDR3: CASSLARTPGELFF; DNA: TGTGCCAGCAGCTTGGCCCGAACACCAGGGGAGCTGTTTTTT
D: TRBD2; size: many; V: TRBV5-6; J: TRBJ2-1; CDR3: CASSLVAGGTYNEQFF; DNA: TGTGCCAGCAGCTTGGTAGCGGGGGGCACCTACAATGAGCAGTTCTTC
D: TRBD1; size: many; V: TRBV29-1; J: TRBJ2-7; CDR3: CSVVGDRGTREQYF; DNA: TGCAGCGTGGTCGGAGACAGGGGGACTCGGGAGCAGTACTTC
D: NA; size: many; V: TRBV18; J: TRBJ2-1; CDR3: CASSPPGRGRYEQFF; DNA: TGTGCCAGCTCACCACCGGGGCGGGGTAGATATGAGCAGTTCTTC
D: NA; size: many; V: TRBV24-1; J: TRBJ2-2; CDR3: CATSDLGQGTGELFF; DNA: TGTGCCACCAGTGATTTGGGGCAGGGCACCGGGGAGCTGTTTTTT
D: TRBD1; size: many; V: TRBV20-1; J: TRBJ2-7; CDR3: CSARKDRGPSYEQYF; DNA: TGCAGTGCTAGAAAGGACAGGGGACCCTCCTACGAGCAGTACTTC
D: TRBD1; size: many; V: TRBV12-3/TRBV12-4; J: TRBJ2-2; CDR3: CASSRPGQGVGELFF; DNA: TGTGCCAGCAGTCGCCCGGGACAGGGGGTCGGGGAGCTGTTTTTT
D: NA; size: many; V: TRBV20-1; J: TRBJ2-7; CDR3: CSATRDGTYEQYF; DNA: TGCAGTGCTACCCGGGACGGCACCTACGAGCAGTACTTC
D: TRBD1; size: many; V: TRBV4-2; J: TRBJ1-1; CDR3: CASSHRADRGLTEAFF; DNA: TGTGCCAGCAGCCATAGAGCGGACAGGGGGTTGACTGAAGCTTTCTTT
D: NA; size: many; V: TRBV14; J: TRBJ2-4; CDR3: CASNQGGDIQYF; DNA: TGTGCCAGCAACCAGGGGGGGGACATTCAGTACTTC
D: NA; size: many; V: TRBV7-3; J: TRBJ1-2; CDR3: CASSPLGQSYGYTF; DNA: TGTGCCAGCAGCCCCCTCGGACAGTCGTATGGCTACACCTTC
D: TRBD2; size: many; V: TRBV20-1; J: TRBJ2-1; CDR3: CSAIPLAGAYNEQFF; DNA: TGCAGTGCTATCCCGCTAGCGGGGGCTTACAATGAGCAGTTCTTC
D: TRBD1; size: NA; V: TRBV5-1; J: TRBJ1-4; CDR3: CTSRGGQGLRNEKLFF; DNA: TGCACCAGCAGAGGGGGACAGGGCCTTCGAAATGAAAAACTGTTTTTT
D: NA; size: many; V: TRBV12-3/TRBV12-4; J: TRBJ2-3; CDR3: CASSFELADTQYF; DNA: TGTGCCAGCAGTTTTGAGTTGGCAGATACGCAGTATTTT
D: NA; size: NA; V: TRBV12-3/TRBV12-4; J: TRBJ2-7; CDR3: CASIFPGTYEQYF; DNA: TGTGCCAGCATTTTCCCGGGGACCTACGAGCAGTACTTC
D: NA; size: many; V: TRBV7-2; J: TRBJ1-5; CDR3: CASSLVGQLNQPQHF; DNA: TGTGCCAGCAGCTTAGTCGGGCAGCTGAATCAGCCCCAGCATTTT
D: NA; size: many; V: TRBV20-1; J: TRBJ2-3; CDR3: CSAFTDTQYF; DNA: TGCAGTGCCTTCACAGATACGCAGTATTTT
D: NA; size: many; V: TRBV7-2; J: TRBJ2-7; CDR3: CASSRSSSSYEQYF; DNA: TGTGCCAGCAGTCGTTCCTCTAGCTCCTACGAGCAGTACTTC
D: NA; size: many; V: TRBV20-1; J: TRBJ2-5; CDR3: CSARDRETQYF; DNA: TGCAGTGCTAGAGATCGAGAGACCCAGTACTTC
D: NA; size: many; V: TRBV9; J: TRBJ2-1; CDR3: CASSVGSSYNEQFF; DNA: TGTGCCAGCAGCGTAGGTAGCTCCTACAATGAGCAGTTCTTC
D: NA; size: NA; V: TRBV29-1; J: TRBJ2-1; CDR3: CSSRGGHQSYNEQFF; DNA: TGCAGCTCGAGGGGGGGCCACCAATCCTACAATGAGCAGTTCTTC
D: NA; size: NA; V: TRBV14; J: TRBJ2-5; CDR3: CASSQGRDPAQETQYF; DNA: TGTGCCAGCAGCCAAGGAAGGGACCCCGCCCAAGAGACCCAGTACTTC
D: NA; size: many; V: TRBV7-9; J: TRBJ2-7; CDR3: CASSLGQHDISYEQYF; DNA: TGTGCCAGCAGCTTAGGCCAACACGACATTTCCTACGAGCAGTACTTC
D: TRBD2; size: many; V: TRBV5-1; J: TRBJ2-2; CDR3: CASSLEVAGPGELFF; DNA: TGCGCCAGCAGCTTGGAAGTAGCGGGCCCCGGGGAGCTGTTTTTT
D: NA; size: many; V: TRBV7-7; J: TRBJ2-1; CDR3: CASSLGGAESNEQFF; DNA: TGTGCCAGCAGCTTGGGGGGGGCGGAAAGCAATGAGCAGTTCTTC
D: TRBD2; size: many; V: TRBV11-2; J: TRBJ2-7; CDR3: CASSPGTSGYEQYF; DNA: TGTGCCAGCAGCCCGGGGACTAGCGGGTACGAGCAGTACTTC
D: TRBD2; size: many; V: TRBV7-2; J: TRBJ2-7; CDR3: CASSLALAAYEQYF; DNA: TGTGCCAGCAGCTTAGCACTAGCGGCCTACGAGCAGTACTTC
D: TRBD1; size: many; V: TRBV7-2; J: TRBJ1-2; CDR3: CASSFRQGDGYTF; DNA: TGTGCCAGCAGCTTCAGACAGGGGGATGGCTACACCTTC
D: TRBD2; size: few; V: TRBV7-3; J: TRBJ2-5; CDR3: CASSSSGGAIRETQYF; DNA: TGTGCCAGCAGCTCGAGCGGGGGGGCTATCAGAGAGACCCAGTACTTC
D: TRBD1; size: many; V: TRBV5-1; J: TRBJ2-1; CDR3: CASSLDGQGGEQFF; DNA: TGCGCCAGCAGCTTGGACGGACAGGGCGGTGAGCAGTTCTTC
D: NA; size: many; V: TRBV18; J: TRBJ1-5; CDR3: CASSPRANQPQHF; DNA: TGTGCCAGCTCACCACGGGCGAATCAGCCCCAGCATTTT
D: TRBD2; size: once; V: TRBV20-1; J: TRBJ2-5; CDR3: CSARTPSTSGETQYF; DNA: TGCAGTGCTAGAACCCCTTCGACTAGCGGAGAGACCCAGTACTTC
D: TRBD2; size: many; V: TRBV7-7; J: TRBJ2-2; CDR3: CASSLRSGGVTGELFF; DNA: TGTGCCAGCAGCCTCCGTAGCGGGGGGGTGACCGGGGAGCTGTTTTTT
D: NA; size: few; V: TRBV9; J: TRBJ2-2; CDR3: CASSLFYSVTGELFF; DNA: TGTGCCAGCAGCCTCTTCTACAGTGTCACCGGGGAGCTGTTTTTT
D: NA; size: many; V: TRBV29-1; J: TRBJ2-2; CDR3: CSVEDRRGNTGELFF; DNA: TGCAGCGTTGAAGATAGGAGGGGAAACACCGGGGAGCTGTTTTTT
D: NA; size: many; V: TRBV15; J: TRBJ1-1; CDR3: CATHGLENTEAFF; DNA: TGTGCCACCCATGGTTTGGAGAACACTGAAGCTTTCTTT
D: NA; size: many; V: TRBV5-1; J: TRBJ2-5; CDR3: CASSLVGSQETQYF; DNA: TGCGCCAGCAGCTTGGTTGGCAGCCAAGAGACCCAGTACTTC
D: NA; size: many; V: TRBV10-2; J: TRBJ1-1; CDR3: CASKTGDTEAFF; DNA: TGCGCCAGCAAAACCGGGGACACTGAAGCTTTCTTT
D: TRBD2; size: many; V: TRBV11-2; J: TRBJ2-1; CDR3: CASSAHSGLAGGIEQFF; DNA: TGTGCCAGCAGCGCACACTCGGGACTAGCGGGGGGCATTGAGCAGTTCTTC
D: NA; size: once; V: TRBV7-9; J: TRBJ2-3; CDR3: CASSLERQQTTDTQYF; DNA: TGTGCCAGCAGTTTGGAGAGACAGCAGACCACAGATACGCAGTATTTT
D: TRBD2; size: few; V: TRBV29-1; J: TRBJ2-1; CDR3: CSVEREGRNEQFF; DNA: TGCAGCGTTGAACGGGAGGGTCGCAATGAGCAGTTCTTC